This TCR beta chain was retrieved from a study of shared clonotypes between healthy human individuals. With regard to this clone: At the DNA level, this CDR3 is encoded by other sequences in the same sample as well.

Measured with immunoSEQ multiplex PCR; TCRdb has only the in-frame clones, and not every one. The sample lists hundreds of thousands of clones, approximately 74% seen once, with more than 1.5% in the top ten. Germline CDR1 reads MNHNS; CDR2 reads SASEGT. This CDR3 contains 12 residues. Trimming left V 2 bases short and J 4 bases short, with 5 bases between. This receptor was obtained from a woman in her 30s in good health. Source material: memory CD4+ T cells sorted from blood. As to subset: CD45RA-negative fraction. V and J are TRBV6-1 and TRBJ1-2; D gene unclear. CDR3 loop: CASSERLYGYTF. The DNA for the CDR3 is TGTGCCAGCAGTGAAAGGCTCTATGGCTACACCTTC.